The 21 T cell receptor beta chains reported below all come from one sample, sequenced in a study of cytomegalovirus exposure and HLA in healthy donors. The primer mix had 60 Vbeta and 13 Jbeta primers. The protocol was immunoSEQ multiplex PCR, while the TCRdb copy is restricted to in-frame clones and leaves out a portion. The table has 120,000 or so clones, roughly 86% seen once. Sequencing was done on a sample of PBMCs. The source of these receptors is a man aged 18 to 30 in good health and CMV-seronegative.

V and J are TRBV5-5 and TRBJ1-4; D ambiguous. CDR1 and CDR2 from the germline V gene are SGHKS and YYEKEE (reference sequence). The CDR3 loop spans 14 amino acids. V dropped 4 bases and J dropped 7 bases, with 14 bases sitting between them. The CDR3 DNA sequence: TGTGCCAGCAGCCTTGGGTCTGGCGGTGAAAAACTGTTTTTT. Encoded protein: CASSLGSGGEKLFF.

The chain joins TRBV10-2 to TRBJ1-1; TRBD1 aligns across 7 bases. Germline CDR1 reads WSHSY; CDR2 reads SAAADI. The trim removed 8 bases at V and 5 bases at J, leaving 11 bases unmatched. This CDR3 has 14 amino acids. The CDR3 nucleotides are TGCGCCAGCGGAAGCGGCAGGGGGAGTACTGAAGCTTTCTTT. This gives the protein CASGSGRGSTEAFF.

The genes are TRBV6-5 and TRBJ2-5, with D possibly matching TRBD2 (6 bases). This CDR3 is built from 13 residues. Germline V gene data show CDR1 as MNHEY and CDR2 as SVGAGI. Between the trimmed V and J ends, which lost 4 bases and 2 bases, there was a span of 8 bases. CDR3 protein: CASSFGLQETQYF. The CDR3 nucleotides read TGTGCCAGCAGTTTCGGACTACAAGAGACCCAGTACTTC.

V is TRBV13 and J is TRBJ2-2; 9 bases match TRBD1. Germline lookup yields CDR1 PRHDT and CDR2 FYEKMQ (reference sequence). CDR3 size: 16 residues. The V gene end was trimmed by 3 bases and the J gene end by 4 bases; junction bases not matched to a gene: 6. The CDR3 sequence: CASSFGQGPSTGELFF. In DNA, the CDR3 is TGTGCCAGCAGCTTTGGACAGGGGCCATCCACCGGGGAGCTGTTTTTT.

J is TRBJ1-3 and V is TRBV6-1; D might be TRBD1 (6 bases). The germline V and J ends were trimmed by 5 bases and 5 bases, with 13 bases remaining between them. The germline CDR1 and CDR2 sequences are MNHNS and SASEGT. The CDR3 is 14 amino acids. CDR3 amino acids: CASSNHRDRNTIYF. The CDR3 bases are TGTGCCAGCAGTAACCACAGGGATCGAAACACCATATATTTT.

The CDR3 here is CASMSGVYEQYF. CDR3 bases: TGTGCCAGTATGTCCGGGGTGTACGAGCAGTACTTC. J is TRBJ2-7 and V is TRBV19, with D possibly TRBD2 on 5 matching bases. Germline V gives CDR1 LNHDA, CDR2 SQIVND (reference sequence). The V end lost 7 bases, the J end lost 4 bases, and 11 bases lay between the germline ends. The CDR3 is 12 amino acids.

The chain links TRBV18 to TRBJ1-1; no definite D call. With 2 bases removed from V and 6 bases from J, the gap between germline ends came to 16 bases. Germline V lookup: CDR1 KGHSH, CDR2 LQKENI. The CDR3 length is 15 residues. CDR3: CASSPSPLPVAEAFF. The CDR3 nucleotides read TGTGCCAGCTCACCATCTCCCCTGCCGGTGGCTGAAGCTTTCTTT.

The chain joins TRBV2 to TRBJ1-1; 7 bases are a match to TRBD1. From germline, CDR1 is SNHLY and CDR2 FYNNEI. The length of the CDR3 is 14 residues. Trimming removed 8 bases from V and 0 bases from J; junction bases left unmatched: 6. CDR3 coding DNA: TGTGCCAGCGTGGAAGGGGGCATGAACACTGAAGCTTTCTTT. It translates to CASVEGGMNTEAFF.

This clone was recorded a few times. The rearrangement links TRBV7-8 to TRBJ2-2; 16 nucleotides agree with TRBD2. The J segment lost 7 bases and the V segment lost 3 bases, leaving 8 bases of the junction unmatched. Germline CDR1 SGHVS, CDR2 FQNEAQ. This CDR3 contains 18 residues. The CDR3 DNA reads TGTGCCAGCAGCTTGGGGACTAGCGGGGGGGGGAGAGGCGGGGAGCTGTTTTTT. It specifies CASSLGTSGGGRGGELFF.

This clone occurred a few times. One end of the junction is discordant with germline, which a read error may explain. The chain is built from TRBV25-1 and TRBJ1-4; D might be TRBD1 (6 bases). The V gene's germline CDR1 is MGHDK and CDR2 SYGVNS. The CDR3 covers 15 residues. The CDR3 sequence is CASSTHTGCSGKTVF. The CDR3 DNA reads TGTGCCAGCAGTACCCACACAGGGTGTTCGGGAAAAACTGTTTTT.

The chain combines TRBV27 with TRBJ2-7, with D perhaps TRBD1 (5 bases). The germline CDR1 and CDR2 sequences are MNHEY and SMNVEV (reference sequence). The CDR3 runs to 16 residues. V was cut by 8 bases and J by 2 bases, with 22 bases left in between. The DNA of the CDR3 is TGTGCCAGCCGATTCCCTGGGGCTTCCCAGGCCTACGAGCAGTACTTC. Its protein product is CASRFPGASQAYEQYF.

The chain links TRBV11-2 to TRBJ1-2, with a weak D call TRBD1 (5 bases). Deletions cut 5 bases from V and 1 base from J, with 11 bases between. The CDR3 consists of 14 residues. Germline CDR1 is SGHAT and CDR2 is FQNNGV. CDR3 loop: CASSQGGINYGYTF. CDR3 DNA sequence: TGTGCCAGCAGCCAGGGCGGTATTAACTATGGCTACACCTTC.

The table lists this clone with a few counts. This chain links TRBV25-1 with TRBJ2-1, with 11 bases matching TRBD2. V gave up 6 bases and J gave up 7 bases; unmatched junction bases: 2. Germline V lookup: CDR1 MGHDK, CDR2 SYGVNS. The CDR3 totals 13 residues. The CDR3: CASSTSGGNEQFF. The CDR3 DNA follows: TGTGCCAGCAGCACTAGCGGGGGTAATGAGCAGTTCTTC.

The J gene is TRBJ1-6, the V gene TRBV5-1; D gene ambiguous. V dropped 0 bases and J dropped 7 bases, with 17 bases sitting between them. The CDR3 covers 17 residues. Germline lookup yields CDR1 SGHRS and CDR2 YFSETQ. The CDR3 loop reads CASSLGVGVSANSPLHF. CDR3 in DNA: TGCGCCAGCAGCTTGGGGGTCGGGGTTTCGGCCAATTCACCCCTCCACTTT.

A word on this clone: Other DNA variants within this sample encode the same CDR3. The chain recombines TRBV6-5 with TRBJ1-5; D is perhaps TRBD1 (6 bases). From germline, CDR1 is MNHEY and CDR2 SVGAGI. The length of the CDR3 is 13 residues. Trimming pared 6 bases from V and 7 bases from J, leaving 13 bases between. The chain's CDR3 is CASSRTGSQPQHF. The CDR3 DNA sequence: TGTGCCAGCAGCCGAACAGGGTCCCAGCCCCAGCATTTT.

The chain uses TRBV19 and TRBJ1-1; tentatively, D is TRBD1 (6 bases). Germline V gene data show CDR1 as LNHDA and CDR2 as SQIVND (reference sequence). This CDR3 has 14 residues. The ends were cut back, 0 bases at V and 5 bases at J, with 10 bases in the middle. CDR3 residues: CASSIDLGGTEAFF. The CDR3 coding sequence is TGTGCCAGTAGTATAGATCTAGGGGGAACTGAAGCTTTCTTT.

This clone was counted a single time. The J gene is TRBJ1-5, the V gene TRBV15, with a weak D call TRBD1 (5 bases). Per the germline V gene, CDR1 is LNHNV and CDR2 is YYDKDF (reference sequence). CDR3 size: 13 residues. V lost 3 bases, J lost 6 bases, and 9 bases lay in between. Here the CDR3 DNA reads TGTGCCACCAGCAGTGAGGGACTTCAGCCCCAGCATTTT. Its protein product is CATSSEGLQPQHF. Filled out from reference TRBV15 and TRBJ1-5, the complete variable domain reads DAMVIQNPRYQVTQFGKPVTLSCSQTLNHNVMYWYQQKSSQAPKLLFHYYDKDFNNEADTPDNFQSRRPNTSFCFLDIRSPGLGDTAMYLCATSSEGLQPQHFGDGTRLSIL.

The chain joins TRBV7-9 to TRBJ2-4, with a tentative D call TRBD2 (6 bases). CDR1 SEHNR and CDR2 FQNEAQ come from the germline V gene (reference sequence). V shed 2 bases and J shed 5 bases, with 25 bases lying between them. The CDR3 spans 19 residues. CDR3 DNA sequence: TGTGCCAGCAGCTTAACCGGGGACTCCCGATCCCCCAGGGAAAACATTCAGTACTTC. Translated, it gives CASSLTGDSRSPRENIQYF.

In DNA form, the CDR3 reads TGTGCCAGCAGCGTAGTTCTACGCTCTGAAGCTTTCTTT. As protein: CASSVVLRSEAFF. The chain links TRBV9 to TRBJ1-1, with D unclear. Trimming removed 0 bases from V and 6 bases from J, with 9 bases in between. The CDR3 totals 13 residues. Germline V gene lookup returns CDR1 SGDLS and CDR2 YYNGEE.

The chain carries TRBV5-8 and TRBJ1-1, with TRBD1 matching 8 bases. CDR1 is SGHTS and CDR2 is YDEGEE in the germline V gene. The CDR3 runs to 18 residues. The ends lost 0 bases at V and 1 base at J; junction bases unmatched: 11. As DNA, the CDR3 is TGTGCCAGCAGCTTGGAAGGTTTGGACAGGGTTCCGAACACTGAAGCTTTCTTT. Its protein is CASSLEGLDRVPNTEAFF.

The V call is TRBV19, the J call TRBJ2-7; 7 bases match TRBD1. Germline CDR1 reads LNHDA; CDR2 reads SQIVND (reference sequence). This CDR3 has 17 residues. V shed 3 bases and J 3 bases; nucleotides not matched to a gene: 14. In DNA form, the CDR3 reads TGTGCCAGTAGTATTTCCCCCAGGGGGTCAAGAGGCTACGAGCAGTACTTC. It specifies CASSISPRGSRGYEQYF.